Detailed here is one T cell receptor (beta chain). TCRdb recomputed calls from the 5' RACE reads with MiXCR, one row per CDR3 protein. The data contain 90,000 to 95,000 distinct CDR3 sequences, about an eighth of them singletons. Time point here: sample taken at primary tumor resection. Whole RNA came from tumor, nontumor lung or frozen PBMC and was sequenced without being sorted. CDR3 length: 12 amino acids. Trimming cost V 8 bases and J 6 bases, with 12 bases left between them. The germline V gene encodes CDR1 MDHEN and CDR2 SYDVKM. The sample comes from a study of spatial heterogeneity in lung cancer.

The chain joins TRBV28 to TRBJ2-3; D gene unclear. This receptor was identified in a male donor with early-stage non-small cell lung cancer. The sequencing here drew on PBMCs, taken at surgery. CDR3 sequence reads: CASLETPDTQYF. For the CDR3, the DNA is TGTGCCAGCCTAGAGACACCCGATACGCAGTATTTT. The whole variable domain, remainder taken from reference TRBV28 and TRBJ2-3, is DVKVTQSSRYLVKRTGEKVFLECVQDMDHENMFWYRQDPGLGLRLIYFSYDVKMKEKGDIPEGYSVSREKKERFSLILESASTNQTSMYLCASLETPDTQYFGPGTRLTVL.